These 7 T cell receptor beta chains came from one sample sequenced in a study of cytomegalovirus exposure and HLA in healthy donors. The PCR had 60 Vbeta and 13 Jbeta primers. Assay: immunoSEQ multiplex PCR; the TCRdb copy retains only in-frame clones and omits some. This sample has tens of thousands of clones, with around 75% found just once. Material for sequencing was PBMCs. The receptors originated from a middle-aged woman in good health and CMV-seropositive.

This clone showed up just once. The V gene is TRBV11-2, the J gene TRBJ2-5; 7 positions agree with TRBD1. The V and J ends lost 3 bases and 5 bases, in that order; junction bases with no gene match: 6. CDR3 size: 14 residues. The germline gives CDR1 SGHAT, CDR2 FQNNGV. For the CDR3, the DNA is TGTGCCAGCAGCTTGAACAGGGGTTGGGAGACCCAGTACTTC. Protein sequence: CASSLNRGWETQYF.

There are a few counts of this clone. The V and J genes are TRBV18 and TRBJ2-1; D uncertain. This CDR3 contains 18 residues. V was trimmed by 4 bases and J by 0 bases, leaving 19 bases between them. Looked up from germline, CDR1 is KGHSH and CDR2 is LQKENI. The CDR3 loop is CASSRVVGTETSYNEQFF. The CDR3 coding sequence is TGTGCCAGCTCACGGGTGGTCGGTACGGAGACCTCCTACAATGAGCAGTTCTTC.

The V call is TRBV27, the J call TRBJ1-1; 7 nucleotides agree with TRBD1. The CDR3 consists of 16 residues. The V and J ends lost 8 bases and 4 bases, in that order; junction bases with no gene match: 16. Germline CDR1 and CDR2: MNHEY and SMNVEV (reference sequence). The CDR3 sequence: CASGIGTALGATEAFF. In nucleotides, the CDR3 is TGTGCCAGCGGGATAGGGACAGCGCTCGGGGCCACTGAAGCTTTCTTT.

The chain joins TRBV5-1 to TRBJ2-5; weak D call: TRBD1 (6 bases). The germline gives CDR1 SGHRS, CDR2 YFSETQ. V was cut by 4 bases and J by 5 bases, with 12 bases left in between. The CDR3 is 13 residues long. The CDR3 nucleotides read TGCGCCAGCAGCCCACAGGGATCGGAGACCCAGTACTTC. This gives the protein CASSPQGSETQYF. The whole variable domain, filled in from reference TRBV5-1 and TRBJ2-5, reads KAGVTQTPRYLIKTRGQQVTLSCSPISGHRSVSWYQQTPGQGLQFLFEYFSETQRNKGNFPGRFSGRQFSNSRSEMNVSTLELGDSALYLCASSPQGSETQYFGPGTRLLVL.

In DNA form, the CDR3 reads TGTGCCAGCAGCTTGGGGGGCTCAGGGAACTATGGCTACACCTTC. Amino acids: CASSLGGSGNYGYTF. J is TRBJ1-2 and V is TRBV5-4; a weak D match, TRBD1 (5 bases). The CDR3 has 15 residues. V was pared by 0 bases and J by 2 bases, with 11 bases between. Germline V CDR1 and CDR2: SGHNT, YYREEE (reference sequence).

This clone appeared a few times. The chain is built from TRBV6-1 and TRBJ2-7, with TRBD1 as a possible D gene (6 bases). Germline assignment: CDR1 MNHNS and CDR2 SASEGT. The CDR3 extends over 14 amino acids. V lost 0 bases and J 6 bases, leaving 12 bases between the germline ends. CDR3 loop: CASSEATGLGEQYF. The CDR3, as DNA: TGTGCCAGCAGTGAAGCGACAGGATTGGGCGAGCAGTACTTC.

The J gene is TRBJ2-7, the V gene TRBV6-5; 9 positions agree with TRBD2. The CDR3 spans 16 residues. V shed 2 bases, J shed 5 bases, and the junction held 10 bases outside the gene matches. CDR1 and CDR2 (germline): MNHEY, SVGAGI. This CDR3 is CASSYGGGRAMNEQYF. The CDR3 bases are TGTGCCAGCAGTTACGGCGGCGGGAGGGCCATGAACGAGCAGTACTTC.